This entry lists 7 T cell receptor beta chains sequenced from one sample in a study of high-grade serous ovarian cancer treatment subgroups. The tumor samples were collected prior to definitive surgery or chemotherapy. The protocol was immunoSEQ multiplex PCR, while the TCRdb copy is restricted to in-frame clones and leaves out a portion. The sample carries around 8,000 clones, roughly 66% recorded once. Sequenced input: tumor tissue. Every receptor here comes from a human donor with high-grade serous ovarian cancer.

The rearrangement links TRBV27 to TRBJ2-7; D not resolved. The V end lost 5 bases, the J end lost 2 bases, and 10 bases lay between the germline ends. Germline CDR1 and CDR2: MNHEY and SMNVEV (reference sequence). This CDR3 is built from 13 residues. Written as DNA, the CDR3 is TGTGCCAGCAGTCCTACTATTACCTACGAGCAGTACTTC. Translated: CASSPTITYEQYF.

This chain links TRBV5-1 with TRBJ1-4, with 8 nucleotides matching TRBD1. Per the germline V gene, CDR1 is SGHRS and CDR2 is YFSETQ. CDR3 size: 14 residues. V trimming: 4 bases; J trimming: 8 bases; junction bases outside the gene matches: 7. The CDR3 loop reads CASSAGQADEKLFF. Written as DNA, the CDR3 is TGCGCCAGCAGCGCGGGACAGGCAGACGAAAAACTGTTTTTT.

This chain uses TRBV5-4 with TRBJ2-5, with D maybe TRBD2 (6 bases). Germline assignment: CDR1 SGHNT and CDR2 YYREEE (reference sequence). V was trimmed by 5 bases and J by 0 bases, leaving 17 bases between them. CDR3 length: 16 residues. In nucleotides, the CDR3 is TGTGCCAGCAGTGATAGGGGTAGCGGAAACCAAGAGACCCAGTACTTC. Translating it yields CASSDRGSGNQETQYF.

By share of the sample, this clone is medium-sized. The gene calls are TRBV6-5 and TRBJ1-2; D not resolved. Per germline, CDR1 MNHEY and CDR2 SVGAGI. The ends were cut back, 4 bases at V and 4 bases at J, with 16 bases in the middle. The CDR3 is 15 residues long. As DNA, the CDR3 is TGTGCCAGCAGTTCCATTTACTCAGTTCGCTATGGCTACACCTTC. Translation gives CASSSIYSVRYGYTF.

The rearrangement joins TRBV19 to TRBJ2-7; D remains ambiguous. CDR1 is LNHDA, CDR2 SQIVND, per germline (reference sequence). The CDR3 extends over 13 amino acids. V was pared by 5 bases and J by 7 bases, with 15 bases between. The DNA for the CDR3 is TGTGCCAGTAGTCTCTACCTAGGACGGGAGCAGTACTTC. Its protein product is CASSLYLGREQYF.

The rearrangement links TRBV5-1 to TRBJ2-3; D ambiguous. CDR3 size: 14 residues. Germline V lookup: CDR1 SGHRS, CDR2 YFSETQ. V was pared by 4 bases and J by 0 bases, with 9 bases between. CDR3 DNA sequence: TGCGCCAGCAGCACACAGACGAGCACAGATACGCAGTATTTT. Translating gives CASSTQTSTDTQYF.

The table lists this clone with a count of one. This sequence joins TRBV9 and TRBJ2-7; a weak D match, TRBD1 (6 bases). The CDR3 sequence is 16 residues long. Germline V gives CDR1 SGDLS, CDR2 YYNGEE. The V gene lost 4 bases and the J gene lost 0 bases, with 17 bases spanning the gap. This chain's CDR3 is CASSPHSGAFSYEQYF. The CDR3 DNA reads TGTGCCAGCAGCCCTCACTCAGGGGCCTTCTCCTACGAGCAGTACTTC.